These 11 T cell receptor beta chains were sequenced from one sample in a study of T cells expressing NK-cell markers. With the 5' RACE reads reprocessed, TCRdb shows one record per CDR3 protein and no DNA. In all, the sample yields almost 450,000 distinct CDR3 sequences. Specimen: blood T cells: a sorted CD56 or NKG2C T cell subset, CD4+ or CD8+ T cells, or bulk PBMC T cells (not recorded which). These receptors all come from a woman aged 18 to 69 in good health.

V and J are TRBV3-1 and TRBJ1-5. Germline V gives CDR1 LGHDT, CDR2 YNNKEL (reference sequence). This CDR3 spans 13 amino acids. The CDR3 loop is CASSLQTDQPQHF.

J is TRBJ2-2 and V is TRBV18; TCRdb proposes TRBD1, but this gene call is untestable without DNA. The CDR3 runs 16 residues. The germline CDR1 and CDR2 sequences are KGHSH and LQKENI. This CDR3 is CATLLRDRANTGELFF.

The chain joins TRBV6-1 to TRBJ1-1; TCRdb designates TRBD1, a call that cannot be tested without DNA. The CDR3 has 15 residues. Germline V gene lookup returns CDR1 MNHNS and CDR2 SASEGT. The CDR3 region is CASSNHGGGGTEAFF.

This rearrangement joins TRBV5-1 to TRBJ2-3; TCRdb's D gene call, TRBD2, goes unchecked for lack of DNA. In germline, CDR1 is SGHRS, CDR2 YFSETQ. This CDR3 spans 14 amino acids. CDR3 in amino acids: CASSLAGERDAQYF.

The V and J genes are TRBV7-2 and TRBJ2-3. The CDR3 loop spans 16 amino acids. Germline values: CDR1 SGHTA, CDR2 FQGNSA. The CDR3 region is CASSLERVLSTDTQYF.

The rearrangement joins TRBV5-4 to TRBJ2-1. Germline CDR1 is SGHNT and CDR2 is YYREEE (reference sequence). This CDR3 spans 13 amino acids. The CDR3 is CASSLGGHNEQFF. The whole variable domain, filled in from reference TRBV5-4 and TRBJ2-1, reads ETGVTQSPTHLIKTRGQQVTLRCSSQSGHNTVSWYQQALGQGPQFIFQYYREEENGRGNFPPRFSGLQFPNYSSELNVNALELDDSALYLCASSLGGHNEQFFGPGTRLTVL.

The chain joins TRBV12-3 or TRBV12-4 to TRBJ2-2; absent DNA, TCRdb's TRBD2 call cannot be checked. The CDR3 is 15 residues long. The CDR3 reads CASSSRDLGAGELFF.

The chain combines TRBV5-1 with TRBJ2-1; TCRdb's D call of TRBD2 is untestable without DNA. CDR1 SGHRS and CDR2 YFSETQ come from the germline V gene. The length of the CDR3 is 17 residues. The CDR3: CASSLGFGTRSYNEQFF.

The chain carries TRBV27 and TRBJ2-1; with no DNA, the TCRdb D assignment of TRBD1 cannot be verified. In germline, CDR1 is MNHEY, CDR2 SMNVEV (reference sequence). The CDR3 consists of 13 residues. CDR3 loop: CASSLPLGGEQFF.

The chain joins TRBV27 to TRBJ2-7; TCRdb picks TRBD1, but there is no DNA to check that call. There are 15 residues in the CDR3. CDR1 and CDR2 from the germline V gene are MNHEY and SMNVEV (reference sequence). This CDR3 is CASSRYGQTTYEQYF.

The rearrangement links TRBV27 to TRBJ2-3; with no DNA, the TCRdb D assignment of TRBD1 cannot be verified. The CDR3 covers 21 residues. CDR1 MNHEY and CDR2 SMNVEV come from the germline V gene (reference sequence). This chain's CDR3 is CASSFTGPQLVAYTGTDTQYF.